This T cell receptor beta chain derives from a study of blood T cell repertoires in COVID-19. Across the study: PBMCs, B-cell-depleted T cells, or T cells were the source of the cDNA or gDNA that made up the material.

CDR1 LGHNA and CDR2 YNFKEQ come from the germline V gene. The CDR3 is 16 amino acids. V lost 0 bases and J lost 7, with 16 bases in between. Authors' methods: Researchers report that nucleated cell counts were estimated from reference gene primer amplification. Clones were sequenced by immunoSEQ multiplex PCR, and TCRdb holds only the in-frame ones, with some missing. The V and J calls and clone size come from that table; D and trimming were worked out from the DNA. The sample records nearly 45,000 clones, roughly 88% being singletons. This chain connects TRBV4-2 to TRBJ1-5; D not certain. The TCR was taken from an elderly woman with acute or convalescent COVID-19. Material for sequencing was peripheral blood. CDR3 sequence: CASSQDIPTGGQPQHF. As DNA, the CDR3 is TGTGCCAGCAGCCAAGATATCCCGACGGGAGGGCAGCCCCAGCATTTT.